This TCR beta chain was sequenced for a study of human T cells and chemical hapten exposure. Background on the study: TCR yields per sample varied mostly from small pooled library volume differences. Overall study results and limits: Higher patch test scores went with higher counts of PT1 expanded TCRs.

Time point meaning: patch test 2, 6 weeks after DPC sensitization. Treatment described: therapeutic diphenylcyclopropenone sensitization with weekly scalp DPC. Notes on this clonotype: Its target is not known.

TCRdb re-called the RACE reads through MiXCR, storing one row per CDR3 protein. Of 25,000 to 30,000 distinct CDR3 sequences in the sample, approximately 9% were seen once. CDR3 length equals 15 residues. CDR1 LGHNA and CDR2 YSLEER come from the germline V gene. V was trimmed by 7 bases and J by 4 bases, leaving 14 bases between them. The origin of this receptor is a man aged 25-45 years with alopecia areata. Some clones in this sample may be carry-over from other donors' samples. The starting material was whole blood, obtained in connection with sensitization to the hapten diphenylcyclopropenone (DPC). This sequence joins TRBV4-3 and TRBJ1-6, with D hard to call. Written as DNA, the CDR3 is TGCGCCAGCATTTACGCCAACGTGTATAATTCACCCCTCCACTTT. This gives the protein CASIYANVYNSPLHF.